The sequence of this T cell receptor (beta chain) was determined in a study of cytomegalovirus exposure and HLA in healthy donors. Study background: Of all 370 or so donors who were genotyped, 75% to 85% belonged to the Caucasian-associated ancestry cluster. Findings and limits, study-wide: Presence/absence analyses rested on an assumption that sequencing depth was roughly uniform across donors.

This clone came up once. The antigen is not known. 13 Jbeta primers and 60 Vbeta primers were used for the PCR. Using immunoSEQ multiplex PCR, the repertoire was profiled, and TCRdb retains in-frame clones only, with some absent. The data contain around 100,000 clones, 65% to 80% of them singletons. The CDR3 totals 16 residues. Germline V CDR1 and CDR2: SGHTA, FQGNSA. Between the trimmed V and J ends, which lost 5 bases and 4 bases, there was a span of 18 bases. The source is a woman aged 40 to 49 in good health and CMV-seronegative. This rearrangement joins TRBV7-2 to TRBJ1-3, with a tentative D call TRBD1 (5 bases). Sequencing used PBMCs. In nucleotides, the CDR3 is TGTGCCAGCAGCACTAGCCCCCGGGACGGAGGAAACACCATATATTTT. It yields the protein CASSTSPRDGGNTIYF.